These 30 T cell receptor beta chains were all obtained from the same sample, sequenced in a study of T-cell memory formation after mild COVID-19. MiXCR, run by TCRdb on the 5' RACE reads, gives a single entry per CDR3 protein. The sample shows under 350,000 distinct CDR3 sequences, about 17% of them seen only once. Sample: PBMCs or a T cell subset sorted from them (not recorded which). These receptors came from a man in his late teens or twenties who had mild COVID-19 (a few samples of this study predate the infection). Cell type and time point are not known.

V is TRBV4-3 and J is TRBJ2-7; D call uncertain. The CDR3 length is 16 residues. The germline CDR1 and CDR2 sequences are LGHNA and YSLEER. Trimming removed 0 bases from V and 3 bases from J, with 15 bases in between. This CDR3 reads CASSQDGSMGLYEQYF. The CDR3 nucleotides are TGCGCCAGCAGCCAAGACGGAAGCATGGGCCTCTACGAGCAGTACTTC.

This chain joins TRBV4-1 and TRBJ1-1; D possibly corresponds to TRBD1 (6 bases). The CDR3 consists of 14 residues. The germline CDR1 and CDR2 sequences are MGHRA and YSYEKL. The germline V and J ends were trimmed by 4 bases and 1 base, with 10 bases remaining between them. CDR3 protein: CASSPSTGNTEAFF. CDR3 nucleotides: TGCGCCAGCAGCCCCTCGACAGGGAACACTGAAGCTTTCTTT.

This clonotype occurred a few times. The chain recombines TRBV6-5 with TRBJ1-2; possibly TRBD1 for D (5 bases). This CDR3 comprises 15 residues. The germline gives CDR1 MNHEY, CDR2 SVGAGI. Between the trimmed V and J ends, which lost 0 bases and 4 bases, there was a span of 12 bases. Here the CDR3 DNA reads TGTGCCAGCAGTTACTCCTGGGACGCCGGCTATGGCTACACCTTC. Protein product: CASSYSWDAGYGYTF.

The chain couples TRBV4-3 to TRBJ1-5; D is uncertain. Trimming shortened V by 0 bases and J by 5 bases, and 5 bases separated the two germline ends. The germline V gene encodes CDR1 LGHNA and CDR2 YSLEER. The CDR3 extends over 13 amino acids. The CDR3 region is CASSQDKDQPQHF. As DNA, the CDR3 is TGCGCCAGCAGCCAAGATAAAGATCAGCCCCAGCATTTT.

The J gene is TRBJ1-1, the V gene TRBV24-1; D gene unclear. CDR3 length: 13 residues. With 4 bases removed from V and 5 bases from J, the gap between germline ends came to 10 bases. Germline V gene lookup returns CDR1 KGHDR and CDR2 SFDVKD. The CDR3 bases are TGTGCCACCAGTGACCCACCGGGGACTGAAGCTTTCTTT. Its translation: CATSDPPGTEAFF.

The V call is TRBV7-6, the J call TRBJ2-3, with D possibly matching TRBD1 (6 bases). Germline CDR1 and CDR2: SGHVS and FNYEAQ. The V gene lost 4 bases and the J gene lost 0 bases, with 8 bases spanning the gap. The CDR3 loop spans 14 amino acids. The CDR3 region has the DNA TGTGCCAGCAGCTCGACAGGTAGCACAGATACGCAGTATTTT. This gives the protein CASSSTGSTDTQYF.

This clonotype was seen a few times. The chain uses TRBV7-8 and TRBJ1-2; unclear D gene. Germline assignment: CDR1 SGHVS and CDR2 FQNEAQ. This CDR3 has 12 residues. Trimming pared 2 bases from V and 3 bases from J, leaving 4 bases between. CDR3 region: CASSLYDYGYTF. The CDR3 bases are TGTGCCAGCAGCTTATACGACTATGGCTACACCTTC.

The table lists this clonotype with a few counts. The J gene is TRBJ1-1, the V gene TRBV7-3; tentative D call: TRBD1 (5 bases). The CDR3 is 13 amino acids. CDR1 and CDR2 (germline): SGHTA, FQGTGA. Trimming removed 5 bases at V and 0 bases at J, with 7 bases between. In DNA, the CDR3 is TGTGCCAGCAGCATCAGGGTGAACACTGAAGCTTTCTTT. Translation gives CASSIRVNTEAFF.

In DNA form, the CDR3 reads TGTGCCAGCAGCGGGGGACAGGGGACGGCCTTGTATAATTCACCCCTCCACTTT. Translated, it gives CASSGGQGTALYNSPLHF. The V call is TRBV9, the J call TRBJ1-6; 10 bases fit TRBD1. V lost 3 bases to trimming and J lost 4 bases; unmatched junction nucleotides: 10. Germline V gene lookup returns CDR1 SGDLS and CDR2 YYNGEE. The CDR3 contains 18 residues.

This clonotype has just a few counts. The CDR3 loop is CASNSGGLSGTQYF. Here the CDR3 DNA reads TGTGCCAGCAACTCGGGAGGACTATCGGGGACCCAGTACTTC. This chain links TRBV6-2 or TRBV6-3 with TRBJ2-5, with 7 bases fitting TRBD2. With V trimmed by 7 bases and J by 7 bases, 12 bases remained unmatched. The CDR3 runs 14 residues. CDR1 is MNHEY, CDR2 SVGEGT, per germline.

The chain carries TRBV29-1 and TRBJ1-4, with a possible D match to TRBD1 (5 bases). The V and J ends lost 4 bases and 3 bases respectively, with 9 bases between them. CDR1 and CDR2 from the germline V gene are SQVTM and ANQGSEA. The length of the CDR3 is 13 residues. The DNA of the CDR3 is TGCAGCGTTGGAGGGGTAGCTAATGAAAAACTGTTTTTT. Translated: CSVGGVANEKLFF.

The table lists this clonotype with a few counts. The genes are TRBV11-3 and TRBJ2-1; tentatively, D is TRBD1 (6 bases). This CDR3 contains 12 residues. Trimming took 2 bases from V and 9 from J, leaving 8 bases between them. The germline gives CDR1 SGHNT, CDR2 YENEEA. The CDR3 DNA is TGTGCCAGCAGCTTACAGGGGACTGAGCAGTTCTTC. This sequence encodes CASSLQGTEQFF. The whole variable domain, filled in from reference TRBV11-3 and TRBJ2-1, reads EAGVVQSPRYKIIEKKQPVAFWCNPISGHNTLYWYLQNLGQGPELLIRYENEEAVDDSQLPKDRFSAERLKGVDSTLKIQPAELGDSAVYLCASSLQGTEQFFGPGTRLTVL.

This clonotype was seen more than once but under ten times. The CDR3 spells CSARDPKGALYEQYV. CDR3 sequence (DNA): TGCAGTGCTAGAGACCCTAAGGGGGCATTATACGAGCAGTACGTC. V and J are TRBV20-1 and TRBJ2-7; 7 bases are shared with TRBD1. Looked up from germline, CDR1 is DFQATT and CDR2 is SNEGSKA (reference sequence). This CDR3 is 15 amino acids long. J gave up 4 bases and V 0 bases, and 9 bases lay outside the gene matches.

This clonotype was counted only a few times. The rearrangement links TRBV7-3 to TRBJ1-1; no firm D call. CDR1 is SGHTA and CDR2 is FQGTGA in the germline V gene. V was cut by 3 bases and J by 0 bases, with 8 bases left in between. The CDR3 covers 14 residues. The CDR3 loop reads CASSLEPLNTEAFF. CDR3 bases: TGTGCCAGCAGCTTGGAACCCTTGAACACTGAAGCTTTCTTT.

The chain employs TRBV27 and TRBJ2-1, with D tentatively TRBD2 (7 bases). Germline V gene data show CDR1 as MNHEY and CDR2 as SMNVEV (reference sequence). The CDR3 is made up of 14 amino acids. The V end lost 4 bases, the J end lost 8 bases, and 15 bases lay between the germline ends. This CDR3 is CASSSRGGNYEQFF. The CDR3 region has the DNA TGTGCCAGCAGTTCGAGGGGGGGTAACTATGAGCAGTTCTTC.

This clonotype was detected many times. The chain couples TRBV3-1 to TRBJ1-5; D not certain. The CDR3 is made up of 14 amino acids. V gave up 1 base and J gave up 7 bases, with 11 bases separating them. Looked up from germline, CDR1 is LGHDT and CDR2 is YNNKEL (reference sequence). The CDR3 DNA reads TGTGCCAGCAGCCAAGGGGAGGTCTGGCAGCCCCAGCATTTT. Its protein product is CASSQGEVWQPQHF.

This clonotype was counted a few times. The chain carries TRBV5-1 and TRBJ2-5, with TRBD2 identical over 8 bases. Germline trimming cut 2 bases from V and 1 base from J; bases unmatched to any gene: 10. CDR3 size: 17 residues. Germline V lookup: CDR1 SGHRS, CDR2 YFSETQ. CDR3 amino acids: CASSFGSGGPFQETQYF. In nucleotides, the CDR3 is TGCGCCAGCAGCTTTGGAAGCGGGGGCCCTTTCCAAGAGACCCAGTACTTC.

The chain has TRBV7-9 and TRBJ2-7; D is tentatively TRBD1 or TRBD2 (5 bases each). The CDR3 loop spans 14 amino acids. CDR1 is SEHNR, CDR2 FQNEAQ, per germline (reference sequence). The V end lost 3 bases, the J end lost 3 bases, and 12 bases lay between the germline ends. CDR3: CASSLGDANYEQYF. The CDR3 nucleotides read TGTGCCAGCAGCTTGGGGGACGCGAACTACGAGCAGTACTTC.

This sequence joins TRBV4-2 and TRBJ1-2; no firm D call. The CDR3 covers 15 residues. Trimming stripped 1 base from V and 0 bases from J, with 9 bases between. Per germline, CDR1 LGHNA and CDR2 YNFKEQ. The CDR3 coding sequence is TGTGCCAGCAGCCAAGCAGCGGACCCTAACTATGGCTACACCTTC. As protein: CASSQAADPNYGYTF.

This clonotype has more than one count but fewer than ten. The chain combines TRBV5-4 with TRBJ2-2; a weak D match, TRBD1 (5 bases). V was cut by 0 bases and J by 0 bases, with 6 bases left in between. The CDR3 runs 15 residues. Germline V gene lookup returns CDR1 SGHNT and CDR2 YYREEE (reference sequence). The CDR3 nucleotides read TGTGCCAGCAGCTTGGGACAGACGAACACCGGGGAGCTGTTTTTT. It yields the protein CASSLGQTNTGELFF.

The CDR3 spells CASSPGREAFF. The CDR3 nucleotides are TGTGCCAGCAGTCCGGGCCGAGAAGCTTTCTTT. The rearrangement uses TRBV12-3 or TRBV12-4 and TRBJ1-1; D call uncertain. Trimming took 5 bases from V and 8 from J, leaving 9 bases between them. The CDR3 has 11 amino acids.

This clonotype was found a few times. The V gene is TRBV11-2, the J gene TRBJ2-5; TRBD2 is a possible D gene (6 bases). Per germline, CDR1 SGHAT and CDR2 FQNNGV. The V end lost 4 bases, the J end lost 7 bases, and 19 bases lay between the germline ends. The CDR3 is 15 amino acids. The CDR3 bases are TGTGCCAGCAGCTCCGGGATCCGATCCGGGGGGACCCAGTACTTC. It encodes CASSSGIRSGGTQYF.

The chain carries TRBV6-5 and TRBJ1-1; D is possibly TRBD1 (5 bases). Trimming left V 10 bases short and J 11 bases short, with 23 bases between. This CDR3 spans 13 amino acids. Germline values: CDR1 MNHEY, CDR2 SVGAGI. The CDR3 DNA is TGTGCCACCTCGGGGGGGGGGTGGTCTAACGCTTTCTTT. It specifies CATSGGGWSNAFF.

The table lists this clonotype with a few counts. V and J are TRBV4-3 and TRBJ2-2; no definite D call. This CDR3 spans 18 amino acids. Germline CDR1 and CDR2: LGHNA and YSLEER. V was clipped by 1 base and J by 2 bases, with 17 bases between them. The CDR3 region has the DNA TGCGCCAGCAGCCAAGCCCCCGGCGGCGACTTCAACACCGGGGAGCTGTTTTTT. This codes for CASSQAPGGDFNTGELFF.

This clonotype was seen more than once but under ten times. The chain employs TRBV20-1 and TRBJ2-3, with D tentatively TRBD1 (6 bases). V dropped 6 bases and J dropped 0 bases, with 16 bases sitting between them. The CDR3 extends over 15 amino acids. Germline V gene data show CDR1 as DFQATT and CDR2 as SNEGSKA (reference sequence). CDR3 in amino acids: CSAKLGARSTDTQYF. The CDR3 DNA follows: TGCAGTGCAAAGTTGGGGGCACGAAGCACAGATACGCAGTATTTT.

The chain combines TRBV29-1 with TRBJ1-1; tentatively, D is TRBD1 (5 bases). The CDR3 spans 13 residues. Germline V CDR1 and CDR2: SQVTM, ANQGSEA. The ends were cut back, 3 bases at V and 4 bases at J, with 12 bases in the middle. CDR3 nucleotide sequence: TGCAGCGTTGATTCAGGGCTGAGCACTGAAGCTTTCTTT. Translation gives CSVDSGLSTEAFF.

The chain couples TRBV4-2 to TRBJ2-1; 8 nucleotides line up with TRBD2. Germline values: CDR1 LGHNA, CDR2 YNFKEQ. Trimming took 0 bases from V and 6 from J; bases not matched to a gene: 16. The CDR3 totals 19 residues. The CDR3: CASSQDALLSGDPSNEQFF. DNA for the CDR3: TGTGCCAGCAGCCAAGATGCGTTGCTTAGCGGGGACCCTTCCAATGAGCAGTTCTTC.

This clonotype was recorded a few times. This rearrangement joins TRBV5-1 to TRBJ2-4; TRBD2 matches 11 bases. Per the germline V gene, CDR1 is SGHRS and CDR2 is YFSETQ. The CDR3 is 17 residues long. V was clipped by 4 bases and J by 8 bases; unmatched bases: 14. The CDR3 protein is CASSPPFSGGAGDIQYF. The DNA for the CDR3 is TGCGCCAGCAGCCCTCCCTTTAGCGGGGGGGCCGGGGACATTCAGTACTTC.

The J gene is TRBJ2-1, the V gene TRBV6-2 or TRBV6-3; TRBD2 aligns across 13 bases. Trimming took 7 bases from V and 6 from J; bases not matched to a gene: 6. CDR3 size: 15 residues. Germline lookup yields CDR1 MNHEY and CDR2 SVGEGT. CDR3 amino acids: CASTRLAGGVNEQFF. The DNA of the CDR3 is TGTGCCAGCACCCGACTAGCGGGGGGTGTCAATGAGCAGTTCTTC.

The V gene is TRBV6-5, the J gene TRBJ2-2, with 7 bases lining up with TRBD2. Germline V gene data show CDR1 as MNHEY and CDR2 as SVGAGI. V lost 2 bases and J lost 1; bases outside the gene matches: 4. This CDR3 has 16 amino acids. The CDR3 nucleotides read TGTGCCAGCAGTTACAGTGTAGCGGGGAACACCGGGGAGCTGTTTTTT. Protein product: CASSYSVAGNTGELFF.